This T cell receptor (beta chain) emerged from a study of identical twins. Study conclusions and caveats: Twins' surplus sharing was weaker for beta out-of-frame sequences. The abundant beta clonotypes from cord blood had fewer insertions, and memory repertoires had none of this. It was out-of-frame TCR alpha sharing in monozygotic twins that models underestimated.

TCRdb re-called the 5' RACE reads through MiXCR, storing one row per CDR3 protein. The sample includes around 490,000 distinct CDR3 sequences, 13% to 15% seen only once; the top ten take 0.44%. This clonotype was found a few times. Its cognate antigen is unknown. The germline CDR1 and CDR2 sequences are MNHEY and SVGEGT. Trimming cost V 8 bases and J 5 bases; bases outside gene matches: 11. The CDR3 covers 14 residues. Separately, the same data were catalogued under a study of yellow fever vaccine responses in identical twins. This second study notes: Twins showed a vaccine T cell response that reportedly seemed partly convergent, partly personalized.

Sequencing was done on a sample of CD4+ T cells sorted from blood. This TCR derives from a woman aged 18-30 years in good health. This sequence joins TRBV6-2 or TRBV6-3 and TRBJ2-5; 7 positions agree with TRBD2. The CDR3 is CASPLPAGEETQYF. Here the CDR3 DNA reads TGTGCCAGCCCATTACCTGCGGGGGAGGAGACCCAGTACTTC.